Below, 5 T cell receptor beta chains from the same sample are listed, as sequenced in a study of T cells after yellow fever vaccination. TCRdb redid the calling of the 5' RACE reads with MiXCR, one entry per CDR3 protein. This sample yields just under 600,000 distinct CDR3 sequences, of which around an eighth are seen a single time; over 12% belongs to the top ten. The specimen comprised PBMCs, sampled on the day of the yellow fever booster vaccination. The source is a man aged 25 to 40 who received the YFV17D yellow fever vaccine.

This clonotype was seen a handful of times. The V call is TRBV7-2, the J call TRBJ2-2, with 7 bases aligning to TRBD2. Trimming cost V 2 bases and J 1 base; bases outside gene matches: 7. Germline assignment: CDR1 SGHTA and CDR2 FQGNSA. The CDR3 is 17 residues long. CDR3 DNA sequence: TGTGCCAGCAGCTTAAACAAGGGAGGGAGGAACACCGGGGAGCTGTTTTTT. Encoded protein: CASSLNKGGRNTGELFF.

This clonotype turned up a few times. The chain has TRBV10-3 and TRBJ1-1, with a weak D call TRBD1 (6 bases). This CDR3 spans 14 amino acids. V lost 7 bases and J lost 5, with 17 bases in between. CDR1 is ENHRY, CDR2 SYGVKD, per germline. CDR3 nucleotide sequence: TGTGCCATCACCGAACTGGGGGGGGCTACTGAAGCTTTCTTT. Its translation: CAITELGGATEAFF.

CDR3: CASSQYWDRGVYEQFF. In nucleotides, the CDR3 is TGTGCCAGCAGCCAGTACTGGGACAGGGGGGTTTATGAGCAGTTCTTC. This rearrangement joins TRBV5-6 to TRBJ2-1, with 11 bases lining up with TRBD1. The V gene's germline CDR1 is SGHDT and CDR2 YYEEEE. The J segment lost 8 bases and the V segment lost 4 bases, leaving 11 bases of the junction unmatched. This CDR3 region has 16 residues.

Concerning this clonotype itself: It may be a read error: a sequence one base away is much more abundant. The CDR3 ends on some other residue instead of the conserved phenylalanine or tryptophan, so this is likely a read error. The genes are TRBV20-1 and TRBJ2-1; 7 bases are a match to TRBD2. The CDR3 consists of 15 residues. J lost 0 bases, V lost 1 base, and 3 bases had no gene match. Per germline, CDR1 DFQATT and CDR2 SNEGSKA (reference sequence). The CDR3 protein is CSARVGGSSYNEQFI. DNA of the CDR3: TGCAGTGCTAGAGTAGGCGGGAGCTCCTACAATGAGCAGTTCATC.

The chain recombines TRBV20-1 with TRBJ2-1; 9 bases match TRBD2. Germline CDR1 DFQATT, CDR2 SNEGSKA (reference sequence). The CDR3 length is 16 residues. V lost 3 bases, J lost 5 bases, and 11 bases stayed unmatched. The CDR3 reads CSASGPGLAYNNEQFF. CDR3 in DNA: TGCAGTGCTAGCGGCCCTGGACTAGCGTATAACAATGAGCAGTTCTTC.